The clone carrying this T cell receptor (beta chain) was counted between two and nine times. Antigen: not known. The data belong to a study of T-cell memory formation after mild COVID-19. The study's findings and limits: Pre-infection memory held some responding clones, suggesting pre-existing cross-reactive T cells responded.

The CDR3 totals 14 residues. The germline gives CDR1 SGHTA, CDR2 FQGTGA. Trimming removed 4 bases at V and 6 bases at J, with 12 bases between. 5'RACE with constant-segment primers built TCRalpha and TCRbeta cDNA libraries with UMIs. MiXCR was run by TCRdb on the 5' RACE reads, yielding one entry per CDR3 protein. The profile shows more than 250,000 distinct CDR3 sequences, around 16% of them singletons. The chain is built from TRBV7-3 and TRBJ2-2; D is perhaps TRBD2 (7 bases). The origin of this receptor is a man aged 18 to 30 who had mild COVID-19 (a few samples of this study predate the infection). Cell type and time point are not known. The sample was PBMCs or a T cell subset sorted from them (not recorded which). The CDR3, as DNA: TGTGCCAGCAGCTCGCGGGGGCCCCCCGGGGAGCTGTTTTTT. It yields the protein CASSSRGPPGELFF.